Shown below are 5 T cell receptor beta chains from a single sample sequenced in a study of beta chain features in type 1 diabetes. Expressed TCRB transcripts were sequenced because the isolated RNA had all been reverse transcribed beforehand. TCRdb keeps only in-frame clones here, not all; method: immunoSEQ multiplex PCR. The table records under 400,000 clones, roughly 12% of them present only once. Material: naive CD4+ T cells from blood. Receptor source: a man aged 18 to 30 in good health.

This clone turned up a few times. The chain employs TRBV27 and TRBJ2-5, with D unclear. This CDR3 region has 17 residues. V shed 4 bases and J shed 0 bases, with 18 bases lying between them. CDR1 is MNHEY, CDR2 SMNVEV, per germline (reference sequence). CDR3 sequence: CASSSLNWVEYQETQYF. The CDR3 region has the DNA TGTGCCAGCAGTTCCCTAAACTGGGTGGAGTACCAAGAGACCCAGTACTTC.

This clone was counted only a few times. This chain joins TRBV7-2 and TRBJ2-1; tentatively, D is TRBD1 (5 bases). V lost 5 bases to trimming and J lost 7 bases, with 12 bases between them. The CDR3 is 13 residues long. Germline-derived CDR1 and CDR2 are SGHTA and FQGNSA. The CDR3 sequence: CASSKKGENEQFF. The CDR3 coding sequence is TGTGCCAGCAGCAAGAAAGGGGAAAATGAGCAGTTCTTC. Drawing the rest from reference TRBV7-2 and TRBJ2-1, the complete variable domain is GAGVSQSPSNKVTEKGKDVELRCDPISGHTALYWYRQSLGQGLEFLIYFQGNSAPDKSGLPSDRFSAERTGGSVSTLTIQRTQQEDSAVYLCASSKKGENEQFFGPGTRLTVL.

The chain uses TRBV28 and TRBJ2-2; possibly TRBD1 for D (6 bases). CDR1 is MDHEN, CDR2 SYDVKM, per germline. The CDR3 loop spans 13 amino acids. CDR3 nucleotides: TGTGCTTCCAGGGGACGGGGCACCGGGGAGCTGTTTTTT. It yields the protein CASRGRGTGELFF.

V usage is TRBV7-8 and J usage is TRBJ1-1; TRBD1 matches 7 bases. CDR3 length: 15 amino acids. Looked up from germline, CDR1 is SGHVS and CDR2 is FQNEAQ. The J segment lost 2 bases and the V segment lost 4 bases, leaving 7 bases of the junction unmatched. The CDR3: CASSYRQGFNTEAFF. DNA of the CDR3: TGTGCCAGCAGCTACCGACAGGGATTCAACACTGAAGCTTTCTTT.

This chain's CDR3 is CASSASTGAYGYTF. The CDR3 DNA is TGTGCCAGCAGCGCATCGACAGGGGCCTATGGCTACACCTTC. This chain joins TRBV4-2 and TRBJ1-2; 8 nucleotides match TRBD1. The CDR3 has 14 amino acids. Looked up from germline, CDR1 is LGHNA and CDR2 is YNFKEQ. V lost 5 bases and J lost 4; bases outside the gene matches: 6.